This paragraph covers one T cell receptor beta chain sequence. A junction boundary mismatches the germline segment, possibly from a read error. These data come from a study of tumor-infiltrating lymphocytes in primary liver carcinoma. Each 20-30 mg portion of unsorted bulk tissue served as the source for co-extraction of RNA and DNA. The patients presented with primary liver carcinoma, which was managed through surgical resection. Total RNA amounting to around 450 ng was the source from which TCR beta cDNA was made with a constant-region primer. It was through three nested multiplex PCR rounds of slightly modified ARM-PCR that TCR beta libraries arose. TCRdb re-called the multiplex PCR reads with MiXCR, one entry per CDR3 protein. Of 60,000 to 90,000 distinct CDR3 sequences in the sample, roughly three quarters were seen once. The sample taken for sequencing was liver tumor tissue from sampling region 4. Subset specified: tumor region T4, right-lateral pole. This receptor was obtained from a man in his forties with primary liver carcinoma and hepatitis B virus infection.

The CDR3 DNA reads TGTGTCTGCCAAGGATGGGATACGCAGTTTTTT. Translating it yields CVCQGWDTQFF. The rearrangement uses TRBV30 and TRBJ2-3; unclear D gene. Germline V CDR1 and CDR2: GTSNPN, SVGIG (reference sequence). The CDR3 has 11 residues.